Sequencing of this T cell receptor (beta chain) was carried out in a study of T cells in tuberculosis. Looking at the study overall: A South African cohort included IGRA-negative adolescents, latently infected IGRA-positive adolescents and adults with active tuberculosis.

As for this clone: Its antigen is currently unknown.

Assay used: immunoSEQ multiplex PCR; TCRdb lists only in-frame clones, some missing. The repertoire holds 20,000 to 25,000 clones, 95% to 98% seen once, with more than 5.5% in the top ten. Overall study results and limits: Cases with active tuberculosis were adults, while controls were adolescents. GMM-specific TCRs were nearer to active tuberculosis alpha repertoires, suggesting expansion.

The CDR3 is 15 residues long. The V end lost 4 bases, the J end lost 0 bases, and 10 bases lay between the germline ends. The germline V gene has CDR1 KGHSH and CDR2 LQKENI. The V gene is TRBV18, the J gene TRBJ2-1; D perhaps matches TRBD2 (5 bases). Specimen: PBMCs. The TCR originated in a donor under 30 with latent tuberculosis or without tuberculosis infection. CDR3 nucleotide sequence: TGTGCCAGCTCACGGGCCGGGAACTCCTACAATGAGCAGTTCTTC. Amino acid sequence: CASSRAGNSYNEQFF.